These 21 T cell receptor beta chains share one sample of origin, sequenced in a study of cytomegalovirus exposure and HLA in healthy donors. The PCR employed 60 Vbeta primers together with 13 Jbeta primers. Repertoires were generated with immunoSEQ multiplex PCR, while TCRdb's copy carries only in-frame clones and drops some. This sample has 150,000 to 200,000 clones, with about four fifths found just once. Specimen: PBMCs. These receptors were collected from a male donor in good health and CMV-seropositive.

The J gene is TRBJ2-2, the V gene TRBV27; the match to TRBD1 covers 7 bases. Trimming took 5 bases from V and 6 from J; bases not matched to a gene: 6. The CDR3 is 14 amino acids. Germline CDR1 reads MNHEY; CDR2 reads SMNVEV (reference sequence). The CDR3 sequence: CASSNYRGAGELFF. DNA of the CDR3: TGTGCCAGCAGTAACTACAGGGGAGCCGGGGAGCTGTTTTTT.

The chain links TRBV19 to TRBJ1-5; TRBD1 matches 7 bases. Germline loops: CDR1 LNHDA, CDR2 SQIVND (reference sequence). The CDR3 is 13 amino acids. Trimming cost V 10 bases and J 6 bases; bases outside gene matches: 9. Here the CDR3 DNA reads TGTGCCACCAGGGACAGCGGAAGTCAGCCCCAGCATTTT. This encodes CATRDSGSQPQHF.

The chain is built from TRBV28 and TRBJ2-5; 9 bases align to TRBD2. Losses at the gene ends were 2 bases for V and 9 bases for J; bases not matched to a gene: 4. CDR1 MDHEN and CDR2 SYDVKM come from the germline V gene. The CDR3 has 13 amino acids. The CDR3 bases are TGTGCCAGCAGTTTAGGCGGGAGGGCGGCCCAGTACTTC. Its translation: CASSLGGRAAQYF.

This chain uses TRBV6-1 with TRBJ1-1; D gene ambiguous. The V end was cut by 5 bases, the J end by 4 bases, with 11 bases between. Germline CDR1 and CDR2: MNHNS and SASEGT. This CDR3 has 13 amino acids. CDR3 amino acids: CASSLTPRTEAFF. In DNA form, the CDR3 reads TGTGCCAGCAGTTTGACACCACGCACTGAAGCTTTCTTT.

The V call is TRBV5-1, the J call TRBJ1-1; 9 bases line up with TRBD1. The V gene end was trimmed by 6 bases and the J gene end by 6 bases; junction bases not matched to a gene: 12. The CDR3 runs 15 residues. Germline CDR1 and CDR2: SGHRS and YFSETQ. The CDR3 coding sequence is TGCGCCAGCAACCCGAGACAGGGGGTGATGGCTGAAGCTTTCTTT. Its protein product is CASNPRQGVMAEAFF.

Details on this clone: The junction differs from germline at one of its ends, possibly a read error. The chain combines TRBV5-1 with TRBJ1-6; D not certain. The CDR3 runs 15 residues. Germline V gives CDR1 SGHRS, CDR2 YFSETQ. The CDR3 sequence: CASSLLTGIDSPLHF. CDR3 DNA: TGCGCCAGCAGCTTGCTTACCGGGATAGATTCACCTCTCCACTTT.

This clone has only a few counts. The chain joins TRBV27 to TRBJ2-1, with TRBD2 matching 9 bases. V shed 3 bases and J 2 bases; nucleotides not matched to a gene: 8. The germline V gene encodes CDR1 MNHEY and CDR2 SMNVEV (reference sequence). The CDR3 runs to 17 residues. CDR3 DNA: TGTGCCAGCAGTTTCTCCCGAGCGGGGGGTCCCTACAATGAGCAGTTCTTC. It is translated as CASSFSRAGGPYNEQFF.

The chain joins TRBV4-3 to TRBJ2-4; TRBD2 agrees at 8 bases. CDR3 length: 15 amino acids. After removal of 0 bases from V and 11 bases from J, the junction contained 9 bases not matched to a gene. Germline V gene lookup returns CDR1 LGHNA and CDR2 YSLEER. Here the CDR3 DNA reads TGCGCCAGCAGCCAAGATCGGCTAGCGGGTTACCTTCAGTACTTC. This codes for CASSQDRLAGYLQYF.

This clone was recorded only once. The chain carries TRBV6-6 and TRBJ2-7; 11 bases are a match to TRBD1. The CDR3 extends over 14 amino acids. After removal of 6 bases from V and 7 bases from J, the junction contained 8 bases not matched to a gene. Germline-derived CDR1 and CDR2 are MNHNY and SVGAGI (reference sequence). CDR3 coding DNA: TGTGCCAGCAGCTCCAGGACAGGGGGCTGGGAGCAGTACTTC. Protein sequence: CASSSRTGGWEQYF.

This chain joins TRBV28 and TRBJ2-6; 7 bases are a match to TRBD2. The CDR3 totals 17 residues. Germline V gene data show CDR1 as MDHEN and CDR2 as SYDVKM. Trimming cost V 6 bases and J 0 bases; bases outside gene matches: 8. CDR3 in amino acids: CASRVAGPPSGANVLTF. The DNA for the CDR3 is TGTGCCAGCAGAGTAGCGGGCCCTCCCTCTGGGGCCAACGTCCTGACTTTC.

The rearrangement joins TRBV4-1 to TRBJ2-3, with 7 bases lining up with TRBD2. Trimming took 0 bases from V and 4 from J; bases not matched to a gene: 13. Germline V gene lookup returns CDR1 MGHRA and CDR2 YSYEKL. CDR3 length: 18 amino acids. The CDR3 DNA reads TGCGCCAGCAGCCAAGATGGGTCCGCGGGAGTGGGTGCAGATACGCAGTATTTT. It yields the protein CASSQDGSAGVGADTQYF.

This clone has a single count. The chain recombines TRBV7-8 with TRBJ1-2; D is perhaps TRBD1 (5 bases). Germline V gene data show CDR1 as SGHVS and CDR2 as FQNEAQ. Trimming removed 2 bases at V and 4 bases at J, with 14 bases between. The CDR3 contains 15 residues. CDR3 amino acids: CASSLNGDSPYGYTF. DNA for the CDR3: TGTGCCAGCAGCTTAAATGGCGACAGCCCCTATGGCTACACCTTC.

This clone appeared once. The rearrangement joins TRBV7-6 to TRBJ2-7, with D perhaps TRBD2 (5 bases). Germline values: CDR1 SGHVS, CDR2 FNYEAQ. The CDR3 is 14 amino acids. V was shortened by 0 bases and J by 7 bases, with 13 bases between the two germline ends. The CDR3 loop reads CASSLATLAGEQYF. The CDR3 DNA reads as TGTGCCAGCAGCTTAGCGACCCTAGCCGGTGAGCAGTACTTC.

The rearrangement links TRBV6-5 to TRBJ2-1; 10 nucleotides align to TRBD2. V shed 4 bases, J shed 12 bases, and the junction held 12 bases outside the gene matches. CDR1 is MNHEY and CDR2 is SVGAGI in the germline V gene. The CDR3 contains 15 residues. DNA of the CDR3: TGTGCCAGCAGTTCAGGGCTAGCGGGAGTTTTGGGGCAGTTCTTC. As protein: CASSSGLAGVLGQFF.

The V gene is TRBV5-4, the J gene TRBJ1-6; 8 positions match TRBD1. Germline V lookup: CDR1 SGHNT, CDR2 YYREEE (reference sequence). This CDR3 spans 15 amino acids. Trimming cost V 3 bases and J 4 bases; bases outside gene matches: 3. The DNA for the CDR3 is TGTGCCAGCAGCTCACAGGGGGGTTATAATTCACCCCTCCACTTT. Protein: CASSSQGGYNSPLHF.

This clone turned up a few times. The rearrangement joins TRBV18 to TRBJ2-3, with D uncertain. CDR3 length: 14 residues. Germline lookup yields CDR1 KGHSH and CDR2 LQKENI. Trimming took 5 bases from V and 2 from J, leaving 11 bases between them. CDR3 in amino acids: CASSMVADTDTQYF. The CDR3 nucleotides are TGTGCCAGCTCAATGGTCGCGGACACAGATACGCAGTATTTT.

CDR3 amino acids: CASSLLPAGAGNTIYF. In DNA form, the CDR3 reads TGTGCCAGCAGCTTACTCCCGGCGGGGGCTGGAAACACCATATATTTT. The rearrangement uses TRBV7-3 and TRBJ1-3; D perhaps matches TRBD1 (5 bases). CDR1 is SGHTA, CDR2 FQGTGA, per germline. The length of the CDR3 is 16 residues. Trimming removed 2 bases at V and 2 bases at J, with 13 bases between.

This sequence joins TRBV5-4 and TRBJ2-7; D gene uncertain. The CDR3 contains 13 residues. V was pared by 2 bases and J by 2 bases, with 8 bases between. Germline V gene data show CDR1 as SGHNT and CDR2 as YYREEE (reference sequence). Here the CDR3 DNA reads TGTGCCAGCAGCTTCACTCCTCCCTACGAGCAGTACTTC. Translated, it gives CASSFTPPYEQYF. The variable domain in full, completed from reference TRBV5-4 and TRBJ2-7, reads ETGVTQSPTHLIKTRGQQVTLRCSSQSGHNTVSWYQQALGQGPQFIFQYYREEENGRGNFPPRFSGLQFPNYSSELNVNALELDDSALYLCASSFTPPYEQYFGPGTRLTVT.

This clone showed up just once. V usage is TRBV4-3 and J usage is TRBJ1-5; tentative D call: TRBD1 (5 bases). From germline, CDR1 is LGHNA and CDR2 YSLEER. Trimming pared 2 bases from V and 4 bases from J, leaving 12 bases between. The CDR3 totals 15 residues. CDR3 DNA: TGCGCCAGCAGCCAATTCGGCGGGGGGAATCAGCCCCAGCATTTT. Its translation: CASSQFGGGNQPQHF.

The V call is TRBV7-3, the J call TRBJ2-7, with 8 bases lining up with TRBD2. Germline V gene data show CDR1 as SGHTA and CDR2 as FQGTGA. The CDR3 spans 15 residues. V trimming: 5 bases; J trimming: 0 bases; junction bases outside the gene matches: 6. This CDR3 is CASSPLGGDSYEQYF. DNA of the CDR3: TGTGCCAGCAGCCCCCTCGGGGGGGACTCCTACGAGCAGTACTTC.

The gene calls are TRBV7-2 and TRBJ2-7; 9 bases align to TRBD2. The CDR3 length is 11 residues. With 5 bases clipped from V and 10 bases from J, the junction kept 3 bases outside the gene matches. In germline, CDR1 is SGHTA, CDR2 FQGNSA. This CDR3 reads CASSLSGRQYF. The DNA of the CDR3 is TGTGCCAGCAGCCTTAGCGGGAGACAGTACTTC.